This T cell receptor beta chain was captured by sequencing in a study of T cells after yellow fever vaccination. Study-level findings and limits: Among primary-vaccination clones, most reappeared after the booster, at almost 98% for CD4 and approximately 88% for CD8. Abundant clonotypes from the bulk population could get into FACS-sorted repertoires as contaminants.

The V gene end was trimmed by 6 bases and the J gene end by 6 bases; junction bases not matched to a gene: 11. The germline CDR1 and CDR2 sequences are PRHDT and FYEKMQ (reference sequence). The CDR3 extends over 15 amino acids. A single record per CDR3 protein comes from TCRdb applying MiXCR to the 5' RACE reads. The sample holds fewer than 400,000 distinct CDR3 sequences, more than 5.5% seen once. In this sample, this clonotype turned up a few times. The antigen is not known. This specimen consisted of PBMCs, obtained 5 days after the yellow fever booster vaccination. This TCR derives from a man aged 30-40 years who received the YFV17D yellow fever vaccine. This rearrangement joins TRBV13 to TRBJ2-1; 7 bases align to TRBD2. The CDR3 DNA reads as TGTGCCAGCAGATCGCTCCCAGCGGGATCCAATGAGCAGTTCTTC. Its translation: CASRSLPAGSNEQFF.